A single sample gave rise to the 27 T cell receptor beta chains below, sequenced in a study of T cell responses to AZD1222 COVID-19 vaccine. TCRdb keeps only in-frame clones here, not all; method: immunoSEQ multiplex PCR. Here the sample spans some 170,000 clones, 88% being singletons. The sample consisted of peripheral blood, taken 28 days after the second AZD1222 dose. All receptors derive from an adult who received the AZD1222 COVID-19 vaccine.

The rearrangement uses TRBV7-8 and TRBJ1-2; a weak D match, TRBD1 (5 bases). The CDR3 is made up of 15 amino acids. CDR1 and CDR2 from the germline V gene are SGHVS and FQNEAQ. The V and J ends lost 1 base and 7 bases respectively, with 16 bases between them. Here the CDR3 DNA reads TGTGCCAGCAGCTTAGGCCCGGGGCAGGCAGGTGGCTACACCTTC. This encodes CASSLGPGQAGGYTF.

The CDR3 DNA reads as TGTGCCAGCAGCTTCATTTCCGAGCAGTACTTC. Protein: CASSFISEQYF. The chain links TRBV5-6 to TRBJ2-7; D is uncertain. Per the germline V gene, CDR1 is SGHDT and CDR2 is YYEEEE. Trimming left V 2 bases short and J 6 bases short, with 6 bases between. This CDR3 is built from 11 residues.

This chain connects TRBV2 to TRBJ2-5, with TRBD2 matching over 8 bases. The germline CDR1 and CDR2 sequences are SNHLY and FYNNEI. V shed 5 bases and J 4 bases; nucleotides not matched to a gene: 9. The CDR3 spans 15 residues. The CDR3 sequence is CASSPPGLVGETQYF. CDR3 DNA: TGTGCCAGCAGTCCCCCGGGACTAGTAGGAGAGACCCAGTACTTC.

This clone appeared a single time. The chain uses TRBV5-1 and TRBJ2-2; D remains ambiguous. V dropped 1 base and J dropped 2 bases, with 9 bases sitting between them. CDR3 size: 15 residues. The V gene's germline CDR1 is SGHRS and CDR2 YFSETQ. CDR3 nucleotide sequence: TGCGCCAGCAGCTTGTTCGCGAAAAACACCGGGGAGCTGTTTTTT. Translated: CASSLFAKNTGELFF. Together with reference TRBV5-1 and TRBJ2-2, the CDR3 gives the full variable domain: KAGVTQTPRYLIKTRGQQVTLSCSPISGHRSVSWYQQTPGQGLQFLFEYFSETQRNKGNFPGRFSGRQFSNSRSEMNVSTLELGDSALYLCASSLFAKNTGELFFGEGSRLTVL.

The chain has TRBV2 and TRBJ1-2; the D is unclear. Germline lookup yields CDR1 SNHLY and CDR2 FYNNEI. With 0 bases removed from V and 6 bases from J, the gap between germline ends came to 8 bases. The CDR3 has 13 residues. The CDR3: CASSEARRNGYTF. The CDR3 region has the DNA TGTGCCAGCAGTGAAGCGCGGCGGAATGGCTACACCTTC.

CDR3 sequence reads: CASTTGLSQPQHF. CDR3 DNA sequence: TGTGCCAGCACGACAGGGTTGAGCCAGCCCCAGCATTTT. V gene TRBV6-5 combines with J gene TRBJ1-5; 7 bases are shared with TRBD1. The germline gives CDR1 MNHEY, CDR2 SVGAGI. Trimming removed 7 bases from V and 7 bases from J; junction bases left unmatched: 7. The CDR3 covers 13 residues.

The CDR3: CASSLVGGIKQETQYF. CDR3 nucleotide sequence: TGTGCCAGCAGCTTAGTAGGAGGGATAAAACAAGAGACCCAGTACTTC. The rearrangement joins TRBV11-2 to TRBJ2-5; tentatively, D is TRBD2 (6 bases). The CDR3 length is 16 residues. Germline assignment: CDR1 SGHAT and CDR2 FQNNGV. Deletions cut 1 base from V and 2 bases from J, with 14 bases between.

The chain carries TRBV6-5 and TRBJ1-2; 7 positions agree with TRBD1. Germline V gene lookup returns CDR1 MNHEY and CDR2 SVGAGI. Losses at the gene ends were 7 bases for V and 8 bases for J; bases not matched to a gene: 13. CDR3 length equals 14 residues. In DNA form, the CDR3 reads TGTGCCAGCATTAGGGGACAGTCAACGGGCGGCTACACCTTC. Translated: CASIRGQSTGGYTF.

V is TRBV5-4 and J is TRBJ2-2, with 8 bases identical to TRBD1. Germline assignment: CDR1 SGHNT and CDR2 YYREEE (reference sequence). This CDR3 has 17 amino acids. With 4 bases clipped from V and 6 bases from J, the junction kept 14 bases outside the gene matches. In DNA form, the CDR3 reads TGTGCCAGCAGCCCCGGCGGAGCAGGGGGCGCGTCCGGGGAGCTGTTTTTT. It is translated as CASSPGGAGGASGELFF.

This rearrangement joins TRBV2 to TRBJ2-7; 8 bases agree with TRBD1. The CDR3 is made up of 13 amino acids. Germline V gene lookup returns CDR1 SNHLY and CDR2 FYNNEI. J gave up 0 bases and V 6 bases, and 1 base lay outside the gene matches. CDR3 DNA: TGTGCCAGCAGGGGACAGGTCTCCTACGAGCAGTACTTC. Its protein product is CASRGQVSYEQYF.

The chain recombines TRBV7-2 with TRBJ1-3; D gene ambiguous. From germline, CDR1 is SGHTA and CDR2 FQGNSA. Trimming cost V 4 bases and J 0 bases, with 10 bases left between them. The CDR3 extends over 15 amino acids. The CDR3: CASSSDESSGNTIYF. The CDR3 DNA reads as TGTGCCAGCAGCTCAGACGAGAGCTCTGGAAACACCATATATTTT. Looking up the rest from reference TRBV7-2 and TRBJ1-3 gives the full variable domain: GAGVSQSPSNKVTEKGKDVELRCDPISGHTALYWYRQSLGQGLEFLIYFQGNSAPDKSGLPSDRFSAERTGGSVSTLTIQRTQQEDSAVYLCASSSDESSGNTIYFGEGSWLTVV.

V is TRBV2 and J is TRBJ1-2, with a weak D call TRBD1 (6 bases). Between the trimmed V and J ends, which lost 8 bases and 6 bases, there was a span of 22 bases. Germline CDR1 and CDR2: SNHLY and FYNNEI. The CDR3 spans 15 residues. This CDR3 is CASPKYRGGADGYTF. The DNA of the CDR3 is TGTGCCAGCCCTAAATATAGGGGGGGGGCTGATGGCTACACCTTC. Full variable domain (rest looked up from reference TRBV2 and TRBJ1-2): EPEVTQTPSHQVTQMGQEVILRCVPISNHLYFYWYRQILGQKVEFLVSFYNNEISEKSEIFDDQFSVERPDGSNFTLKIRSTKLEDSAMYFCASPKYRGGADGYTFGSGTRLTVV.

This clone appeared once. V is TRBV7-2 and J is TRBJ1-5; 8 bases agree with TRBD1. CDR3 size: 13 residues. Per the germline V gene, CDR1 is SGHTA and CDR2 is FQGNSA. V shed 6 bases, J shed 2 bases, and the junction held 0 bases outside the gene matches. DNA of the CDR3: TGTGCCAGCAGGGGACAGGGCAATCAGCCCCAGCATTTT. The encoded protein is CASRGQGNQPQHF.

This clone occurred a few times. The CDR3 DNA is TGTGCCAGCAGCTCCGGTGGAGGCGTCTGGGAGACCCAGTACTTC. The encoded protein is CASSSGGGVWETQYF. The chain recombines TRBV7-2 with TRBJ2-5, with D possibly being TRBD2 (5 bases). The CDR3 totals 15 residues. Germline CDR1 SGHTA, CDR2 FQGNSA. Trimming cost V 4 bases and J 5 bases, with 17 bases left between them.

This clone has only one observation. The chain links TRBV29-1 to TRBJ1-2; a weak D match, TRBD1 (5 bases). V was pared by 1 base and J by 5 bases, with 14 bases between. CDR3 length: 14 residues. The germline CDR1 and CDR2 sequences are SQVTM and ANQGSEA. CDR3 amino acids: CSVEVAGRPYGYTF. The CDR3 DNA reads TGCAGCGTTGAAGTAGCGGGACGGCCATATGGCTACACCTTC.

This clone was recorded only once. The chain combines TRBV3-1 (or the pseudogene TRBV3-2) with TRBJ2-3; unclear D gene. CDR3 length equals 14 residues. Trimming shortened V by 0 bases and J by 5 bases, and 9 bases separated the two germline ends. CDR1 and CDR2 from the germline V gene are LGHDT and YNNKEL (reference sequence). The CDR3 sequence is CASSQETEVDTQYF. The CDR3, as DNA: TGTGCCAGCAGCCAAGAAACTGAGGTAGATACGCAGTATTTT.

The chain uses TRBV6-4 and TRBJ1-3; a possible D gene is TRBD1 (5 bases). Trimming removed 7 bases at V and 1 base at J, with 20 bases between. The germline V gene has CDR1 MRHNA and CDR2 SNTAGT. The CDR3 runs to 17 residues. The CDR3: CASKQGAGKASGNTIYF. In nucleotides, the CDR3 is TGTGCCAGCAAGCAGGGCGCAGGGAAGGCGTCTGGAAACACCATATATTTT.

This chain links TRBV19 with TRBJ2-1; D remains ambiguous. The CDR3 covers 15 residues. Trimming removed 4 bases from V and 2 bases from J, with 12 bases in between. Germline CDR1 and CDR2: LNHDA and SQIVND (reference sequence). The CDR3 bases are TGTGCCAGTAGTAGAAGCTGGGGTACCTACAATGAGCAGTTCTTC. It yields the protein CASSRSWGTYNEQFF.

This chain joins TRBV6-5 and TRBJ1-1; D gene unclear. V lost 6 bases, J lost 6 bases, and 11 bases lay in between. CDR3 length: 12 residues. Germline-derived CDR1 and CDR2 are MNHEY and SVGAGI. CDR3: CASRDPGPEAFF. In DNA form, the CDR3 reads TGTGCCAGCAGGGATCCCGGCCCTGAAGCTTTCTTT.

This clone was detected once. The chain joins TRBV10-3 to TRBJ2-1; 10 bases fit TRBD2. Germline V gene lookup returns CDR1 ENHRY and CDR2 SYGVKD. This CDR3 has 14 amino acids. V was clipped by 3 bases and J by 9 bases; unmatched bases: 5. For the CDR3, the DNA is TGTGCCATCAGTGAAACCAGCGGGGGGGCTGAGCAGTTCTTC. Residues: CAISETSGGAEQFF.

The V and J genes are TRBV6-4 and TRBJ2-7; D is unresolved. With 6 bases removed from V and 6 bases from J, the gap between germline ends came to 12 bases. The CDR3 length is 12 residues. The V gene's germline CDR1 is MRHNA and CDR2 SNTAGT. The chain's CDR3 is CASRGSLGEQYF. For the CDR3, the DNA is TGTGCCAGCAGGGGGTCCCTGGGCGAGCAGTACTTC.

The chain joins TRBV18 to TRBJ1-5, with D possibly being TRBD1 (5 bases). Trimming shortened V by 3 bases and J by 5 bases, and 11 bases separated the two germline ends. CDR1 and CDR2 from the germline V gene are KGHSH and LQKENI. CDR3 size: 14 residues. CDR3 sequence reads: CASSPSRDDQPQHF. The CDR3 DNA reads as TGTGCCAGCTCACCGAGCAGGGACGATCAGCCCCAGCATTTT.

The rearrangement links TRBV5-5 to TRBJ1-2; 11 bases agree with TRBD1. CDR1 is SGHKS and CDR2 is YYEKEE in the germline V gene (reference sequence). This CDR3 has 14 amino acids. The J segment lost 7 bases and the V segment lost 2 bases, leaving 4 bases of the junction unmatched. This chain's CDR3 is CASSFGQGAGGYTF. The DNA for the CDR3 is TGTGCCAGCAGCTTTGGACAGGGGGCCGGTGGCTACACCTTC.

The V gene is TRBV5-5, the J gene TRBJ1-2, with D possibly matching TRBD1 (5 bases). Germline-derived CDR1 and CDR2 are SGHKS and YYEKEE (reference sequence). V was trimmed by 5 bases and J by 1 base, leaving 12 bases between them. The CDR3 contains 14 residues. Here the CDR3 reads CASRGTAFNYGYTF. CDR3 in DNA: TGTGCCAGCAGGGGGACCGCCTTTAACTATGGCTACACCTTC.

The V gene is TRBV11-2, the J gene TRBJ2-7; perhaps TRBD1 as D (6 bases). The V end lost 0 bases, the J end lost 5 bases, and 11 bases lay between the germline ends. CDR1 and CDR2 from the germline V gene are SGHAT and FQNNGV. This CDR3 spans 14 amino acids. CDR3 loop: CASSLEANRDEQYF. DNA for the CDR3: TGTGCCAGCAGCTTAGAAGCGAACAGGGACGAGCAGTACTTC. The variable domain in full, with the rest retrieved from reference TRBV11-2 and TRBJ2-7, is EAGVAQSPRYKIIEKRQSVAFWCNPISGHATLYWYQQILGQGPKLLIQFQNNGVVDDSQLPKDRFSAERLKGVDSTLKIQPAKLEDSAVYLCASSLEANRDEQYFGPGTRLTVT.

In DNA form, the CDR3 reads TGTGCCAGCAGTTGGGCGGGGAATGCTTTCTTT. The encoded protein is CASSWAGNAFF. This chain links TRBV12-3 or TRBV12-4 with TRBJ1-1, with D unresolved. CDR3 length: 11 residues. With 4 bases removed from V and 11 bases from J, the gap between germline ends came to 11 bases.

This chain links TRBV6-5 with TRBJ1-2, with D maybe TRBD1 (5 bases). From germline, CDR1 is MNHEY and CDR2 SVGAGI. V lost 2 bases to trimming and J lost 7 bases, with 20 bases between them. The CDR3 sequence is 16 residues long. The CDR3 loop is CASSYAIDGGGSGYTF. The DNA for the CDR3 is TGTGCCAGCAGTTACGCTATTGATGGGGGGGGGAGTGGCTACACCTTC.